This entry lists 25 T cell receptor beta chains sequenced from one sample in a study of blood T cell repertoires in COVID-19. Data came from immunoSEQ multiplex PCR; TCRdb stores just in-frame clones and leaves some out. The repertoire has under 200,000 clones, 85% of them found once; the top ten carry under 6.5%. The sequencing sample was made of peripheral blood. All receptors come from a woman aged 50 to 60 with COVID-19, enrolled during active disease.

The chain uses TRBV6-5 and TRBJ2-1; a possible D gene is TRBD1 (5 bases). The CDR3 is made up of 15 amino acids. Germline CDR1 MNHEY, CDR2 SVGAGI. V was clipped by 5 bases and J by 3 bases, with 14 bases between them. The CDR3 here is CASSTDWGIYNEQFF. CDR3 DNA sequence: TGTGCCAGCAGTACGGATTGGGGCATCTACAATGAGCAGTTCTTC.

The chain joins TRBV7-6 to TRBJ2-6, with D perhaps TRBD2 (6 bases). V gave up 1 base and J gave up 0 bases, with 10 bases separating them. CDR3 length: 17 amino acids. Germline V gene data show CDR1 as SGHVS and CDR2 as FNYEAQ. The chain's CDR3 is CASSLGAGISGANVLTF. The CDR3 DNA sequence: TGTGCCAGCAGCTTAGGTGCGGGAATCTCTGGGGCCAACGTCCTGACTTTC.

The gene calls are TRBV30 and TRBJ2-7, with 9 bases identical to TRBD1. This CDR3 contains 14 residues. With V trimmed by 3 bases and J by 5 bases, 8 bases remained unmatched. Germline lookup yields CDR1 GTSNPN and CDR2 SVGIG (reference sequence). This chain's CDR3 is CAWRTGTGRNEQYF. CDR3 bases: TGTGCCTGGAGGACCGGGACAGGGAGAAACGAGCAGTACTTC.

The chain has TRBV5-1 and TRBJ2-3, with 11 positions matching TRBD2. The germline gives CDR1 SGHRS, CDR2 YFSETQ. There are 16 residues in the CDR3. With 4 bases clipped from V and 5 bases from J, the junction kept 9 bases outside the gene matches. Here the CDR3 DNA reads TGCGCCAGCAGCGTAAGACTAGCGGGGTCCGAAGATACGCAGTATTTT. It specifies CASSVRLAGSEDTQYF. Looking up the rest from reference TRBV5-1 and TRBJ2-3 gives the full variable domain: KAGVTQTPRYLIKTRGQQVTLSCSPISGHRSVSWYQQTPGQGLQFLFEYFSETQRNKGNFPGRFSGRQFSNSRSEMNVSTLELGDSALYLCASSVRLAGSEDTQYFGPGTRLTVL.

The rearrangement uses TRBV9 and TRBJ2-7; a possible D gene is TRBD1 (5 bases). The CDR3 length is 14 residues. Germline loops: CDR1 SGDLS, CDR2 YYNGEE. The V end lost 2 bases, the J end lost 8 bases, and 17 bases lay between the germline ends. CDR3 protein: CASSVSGRVWKQYF. CDR3 bases: TGTGCCAGCAGCGTTTCGGGCAGGGTTTGGAAGCAGTACTTC.

A note on this clone: The same CDR3 also results from other DNA sequences found in this sample. The chain recombines TRBV18 with TRBJ2-7; TRBD1 is a possible D gene (6 bases). Germline-derived CDR1 and CDR2 are KGHSH and LQKENI. The CDR3 is 14 amino acids. The germline V and J ends were trimmed by 1 base and 1 base, with 8 bases remaining between them. The CDR3, as DNA: TGTGCCAGCTCACCACGGGACACTTCCTACGAGCAGTACTTC. It is translated as CASSPRDTSYEQYF.

This clone was found a few times. This chain joins TRBV7-3 and TRBJ2-2; TRBD1 might be the D (5 bases). The CDR3 runs 16 residues. V was trimmed by 5 bases and J by 2 bases, leaving 15 bases between them. Germline lookup yields CDR1 SGHTA and CDR2 FQGTGA. The CDR3 here is CASSTGSIYNTGELFF. CDR3 in DNA: TGTGCCAGCAGCACAGGAAGCATTTATAACACCGGGGAGCTGTTTTTT.

V is TRBV10-1 and J is TRBJ2-5; 7 nucleotides line up with TRBD2. Germline CDR1 is WNHNN and CDR2 is SYGVQD (reference sequence). There are 15 residues in the CDR3. V lost 0 bases, J lost 3 bases, and 4 bases stayed unmatched. The CDR3 DNA sequence: TGCGCCAGCAGTGAGTCGCCCGGGGGGAAAGAGACCCAGTACTTC. Residues: CASSESPGGKETQYF.

V is TRBV11-1 and J is TRBJ1-6; D not certain. This CDR3 region has 16 residues. In germline, CDR1 is SGHAT, CDR2 FQDESV (reference sequence). The ends were cut back, 5 bases at V and 0 bases at J, with 11 bases in the middle. The CDR3 DNA sequence: TGTGCCAGCAGCGGAGTTTCACGCTCCTATAATTCACCCCTCCACTTT. This translates into CASSGVSRSYNSPLHF.

This sequence joins TRBV5-4 and TRBJ1-3; D unresolved. This CDR3 has 16 residues. V was shortened by 4 bases and J by 6 bases, with 20 bases between the two germline ends. Germline V gene lookup returns CDR1 SGHNT and CDR2 YYREEE (reference sequence). CDR3 nucleotides: TGTGCCAGCAGCCCGGGAGGGAGTTCGCTAGAAAACACCATATATTTT. Its protein product is CASSPGGSSLENTIYF.

This clone showed up just a few times. The rearrangement uses TRBV18 and TRBJ2-7; possibly TRBD1 for D (5 bases). This CDR3 has 13 amino acids. Trimming pared 1 base from V and 3 bases from J, leaving 7 bases between. Germline lookup yields CDR1 KGHSH and CDR2 LQKENI. Here the CDR3 reads CASSPLDIYEQYF. CDR3 DNA sequence: TGTGCCAGCTCACCACTGGACATCTACGAGCAGTACTTC.

The chain has TRBV23-1 and TRBJ2-2, with D unresolved. TRBV23-1 is noted as an ORF with a role that remains uncertain. The CDR3 is 19 residues long. Trimming removed 0 bases at V and 0 bases at J, with 17 bases between. The CDR3 bases are TGCGCCAGCAGTCAATCGTTGAGCCGACACCCCACGAACACCGGGGAGCTGTTTTTT. Its translation is CASSQSLSRHPTNTGELFF.

The chain uses TRBV18 and TRBJ2-5, with TRBD2 identical over 7 bases. Germline lookup yields CDR1 KGHSH and CDR2 LQKENI. The CDR3 sequence is 17 residues long. V was clipped by 2 bases and J by 1 base; unmatched bases: 10. The CDR3 is CASSPIRAGLGQETQYF. The CDR3 DNA is TGTGCCAGCTCACCAATTAGAGCGGGACTGGGCCAAGAGACCCAGTACTTC.

The rearrangement joins TRBV6-2 or TRBV6-3 to TRBJ2-5; a weak D match, TRBD2 (5 bases). CDR3 length: 16 amino acids. The V gene lost 2 bases and the J gene lost 0 bases, with 13 bases spanning the gap. The V gene's germline CDR1 is MNHEY and CDR2 SVGEGT. Written as DNA, the CDR3 is TGTGCCAGCAGTTACCTTGTAAGGGAGTACCAAGAGACCCAGTACTTC. The encoded protein is CASSYLVREYQETQYF.

The rearrangement links TRBV3-1 (or the pseudogene TRBV3-2) to TRBJ2-1, with D uncertain. This CDR3 is built from 12 residues. Germline CDR1 reads LGHDT; CDR2 reads YNNKEL (reference sequence). Trimming left V 1 base short and J 8 bases short, with 6 bases between. CDR3 residues: CASSQGSYEQFF. CDR3 nucleotides: TGTGCCAGCAGCCAAGGGAGCTATGAGCAGTTCTTC.

This sequence joins TRBV28 and TRBJ1-4, with 10 bases fitting TRBD1. Trimming at V came to 4 bases and at J to 0 bases, leaving 11 bases not matched to a gene. This CDR3 has 19 residues. Germline V gene sequence: CDR1 MDHEN, CDR2 SYDVKM. The CDR3 spells CASSSYGTGDPATNEKLFF. Here the CDR3 DNA reads TGTGCCAGCAGTTCCTACGGGACAGGGGATCCTGCAACTAATGAAAAACTGTTTTTT. Based on the CDR3 plus reference TRBV28 and TRBJ1-4, the full variable domain is DVKVTQSSRYLVKRTGEKVFLECVQDMDHENMFWYRQDPGLGLRLIYFSYDVKMKEKGDIPEGYSVSREKKERFSLILESASTNQTSMYLCASSSYGTGDPATNEKLFFGSGTQLSVL.

The chain recombines TRBV3-1 (or the pseudogene TRBV3-2) with TRBJ1-3; D is unclear. Germline-derived CDR1 and CDR2 are LGHDT and YNNKEL (reference sequence). Trimming removed 2 bases at V and 0 bases at J, with 5 bases between. This CDR3 contains 14 residues. In DNA form, the CDR3 reads TGTGCCAGCAGCCAATATCCCTCTGGAAACACCATATATTTT. This encodes CASSQYPSGNTIYF.

This clone has just one count. The V call is TRBV6-5, the J call TRBJ2-1; perhaps TRBD2 as D (5 bases). V lost 3 bases, J lost 7 bases, and 10 bases lay in between. The CDR3 has 13 amino acids. Germline V CDR1 and CDR2: MNHEY, SVGAGI. CDR3 DNA: TGTGCCAGCAGTTATAGTCCGGGAAATGAGCAGTTCTTC. It yields the protein CASSYSPGNEQFF.

The rearrangement links TRBV3-1 (or the pseudogene TRBV3-2) to TRBJ1-1; D unclear. The CDR3 totals 14 residues. V shed 1 base and J shed 0 bases, with 6 bases lying between them. The germline V gene encodes CDR1 LGHDT and CDR2 YNNKEL (reference sequence). The CDR3 reads CASSQGHLNTEAFF. The DNA of the CDR3 is TGTGCCAGCAGCCAAGGACACCTGAACACTGAAGCTTTCTTT.

V usage is TRBV9 and J usage is TRBJ2-5, with TRBD1 matching 8 bases. Unmatched junction bases numbered 6, after V lost 4 bases and J lost 1 base. CDR1 SGDLS and CDR2 YYNGEE come from the germline V gene. The CDR3 runs 15 residues. Written as DNA, the CDR3 is TGTGCCAGCAGCCTAGGGACAGGCCCCCAAGAGACCCAGTACTTC. Residues: CASSLGTGPQETQYF.

The chain has TRBV11-2 and TRBJ2-6; no definite D call. Trimming left V 2 bases short and J 2 bases short, with 10 bases between. This CDR3 has 16 amino acids. In germline, CDR1 is SGHAT, CDR2 FQNNGV. The CDR3: CASSLHIKAGANVLTF. CDR3 in DNA: TGTGCCAGCAGCTTACACATAAAAGCTGGGGCCAACGTCCTGACTTTC.

The CDR3 spells CASSQDSGAGGPLEPRNEQFF. DNA of the CDR3: TGCGCCAGCAGCCAAGATTCGGGGGCGGGGGGGCCTCTAGAACCAAGGAATGAGCAGTTCTTC. The chain couples TRBV4-1 to TRBJ2-1; 9 bases are shared with TRBD2. Germline V gene data show CDR1 as MGHRA and CDR2 as YSYEKL. Losses at the gene ends were 0 bases for V and 7 bases for J; bases not matched to a gene: 22. The CDR3 is 21 amino acids.

This chain uses TRBV19 with TRBJ1-1; D ambiguous. Germline lookup yields CDR1 LNHDA and CDR2 SQIVND (reference sequence). V shed 0 bases and J shed 6 bases, with 8 bases lying between them. The CDR3 sequence is 13 residues long. This CDR3 reads CASSIDRGPEAFF. The DNA of the CDR3 is TGTGCCAGTAGTATAGATCGGGGTCCTGAAGCTTTCTTT.

The chain recombines TRBV5-6 with TRBJ1-1; D not certain. V gave up 1 base and J gave up 8 bases, with 6 bases separating them. CDR3 size: 11 residues. Germline values: CDR1 SGHDT, CDR2 YYEEEE. CDR3 residues: CASSLNKEAFF. The CDR3 DNA reads as TGTGCCAGCAGCTTGAATAAAGAAGCTTTCTTT.

The rearrangement joins TRBV24-1 to TRBJ2-3, with D uncertain. The CDR3 consists of 11 residues. CDR1 and CDR2 from the germline V gene are KGHDR and SFDVKD. V lost 3 bases and J lost 11, with 8 bases in between. CDR3 in amino acids: CATSDPPKQYF. The CDR3 DNA reads TGTGCCACCAGTGATCCCCCCAAGCAGTATTTT.